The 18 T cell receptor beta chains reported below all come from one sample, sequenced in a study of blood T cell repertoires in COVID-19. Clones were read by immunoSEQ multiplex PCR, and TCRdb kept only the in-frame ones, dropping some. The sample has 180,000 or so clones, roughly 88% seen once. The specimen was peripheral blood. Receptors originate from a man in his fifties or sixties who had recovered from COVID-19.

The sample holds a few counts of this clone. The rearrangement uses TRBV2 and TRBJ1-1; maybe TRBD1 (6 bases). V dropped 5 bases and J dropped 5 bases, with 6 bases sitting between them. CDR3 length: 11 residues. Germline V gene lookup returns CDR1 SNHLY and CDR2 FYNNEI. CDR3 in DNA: TGTGCCAGCAGTCAGGGGACTGAAGCTTTCTTT. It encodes CASSQGTEAFF. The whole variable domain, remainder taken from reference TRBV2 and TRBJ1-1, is EPEVTQTPSHQVTQMGQEVILRCVPISNHLYFYWYRQILGQKVEFLVSFYNNEISEKSEIFDDQFSVERPDGSNFTLKIRSTKLEDSAMYFCASSQGTEAFFGQGTRLTVV.

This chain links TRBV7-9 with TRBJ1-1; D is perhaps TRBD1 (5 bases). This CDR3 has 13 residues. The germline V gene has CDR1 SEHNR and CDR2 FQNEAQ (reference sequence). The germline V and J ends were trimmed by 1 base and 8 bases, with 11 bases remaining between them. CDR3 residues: CASSLDRPSEAFF. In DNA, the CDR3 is TGTGCCAGCAGCTTAGACAGGCCCTCAGAAGCTTTCTTT.

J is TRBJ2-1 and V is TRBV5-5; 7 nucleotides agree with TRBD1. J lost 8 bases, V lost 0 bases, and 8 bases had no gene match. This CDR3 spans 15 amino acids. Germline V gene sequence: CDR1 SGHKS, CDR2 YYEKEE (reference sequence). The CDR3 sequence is CASSLGPGGGDEQFF. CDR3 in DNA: TGTGCCAGCAGCTTGGGCCCAGGGGGTGGAGATGAGCAGTTCTTC. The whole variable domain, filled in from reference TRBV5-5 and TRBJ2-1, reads DAGVTQSPTHLIKTRGQQVTLRCSPISGHKSVSWYQQVLGQGPQFIFQYYEKEERGRGNFPDRFSARQFPNYSSELNVNALLLGDSALYLCASSLGPGGGDEQFFGPGTRLTVL.

CDR3 nucleotide sequence: TGTGCCAGCCGGACAGGTTTAAGCTCCTATAATTCACCCCTCCACTTT. It yields the protein CASRTGLSSYNSPLHF. The chain combines TRBV2 with TRBJ1-6; 7 positions match TRBD1. The V and J ends lost 8 bases and 0 bases, in that order; junction bases with no gene match: 7. Germline V gene data show CDR1 as SNHLY and CDR2 as FYNNEI. The CDR3 has 16 residues. Variable domain in full (rest from reference TRBV2 and TRBJ1-6): EPEVTQTPSHQVTQMGQEVILRCVPISNHLYFYWYRQILGQKVEFLVSFYNNEISEKSEIFDDQFSVERPDGSNFTLKIRSTKLEDSAMYFCASRTGLSSYNSPLHFGNGTRLTVT.

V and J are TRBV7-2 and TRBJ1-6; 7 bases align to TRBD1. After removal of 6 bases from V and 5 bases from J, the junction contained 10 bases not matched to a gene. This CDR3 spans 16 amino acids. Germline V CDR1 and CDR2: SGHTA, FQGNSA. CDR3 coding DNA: TGTGCCAGCAGACCACCCACGGGACAGAATAATTCACCCCTCCACTTT. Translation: CASRPPTGQNNSPLHF.

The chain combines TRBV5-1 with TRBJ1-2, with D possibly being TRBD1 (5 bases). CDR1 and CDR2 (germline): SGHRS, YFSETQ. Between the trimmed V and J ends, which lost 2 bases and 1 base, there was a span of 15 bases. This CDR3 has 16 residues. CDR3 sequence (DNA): TGCGCCAGCAGCTTCCGGGACGGGAGTCTTAACTATGGCTACACCTTC. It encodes CASSFRDGSLNYGYTF.

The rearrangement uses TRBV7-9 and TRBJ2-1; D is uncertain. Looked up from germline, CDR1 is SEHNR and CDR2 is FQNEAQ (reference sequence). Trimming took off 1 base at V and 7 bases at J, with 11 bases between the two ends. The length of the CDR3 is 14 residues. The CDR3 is CASSLVANFNEQFF. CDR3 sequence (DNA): TGTGCCAGCAGCTTAGTCGCGAATTTTAATGAGCAGTTCTTC.

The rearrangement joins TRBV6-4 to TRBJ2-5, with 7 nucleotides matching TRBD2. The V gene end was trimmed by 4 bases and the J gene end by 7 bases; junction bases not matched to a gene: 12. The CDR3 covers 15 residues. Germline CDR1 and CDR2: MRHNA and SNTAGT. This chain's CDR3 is CASSGVAAGEGTQYF. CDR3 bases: TGTGCCAGCAGTGGGGTTGCCGCGGGGGAGGGGACCCAGTACTTC.

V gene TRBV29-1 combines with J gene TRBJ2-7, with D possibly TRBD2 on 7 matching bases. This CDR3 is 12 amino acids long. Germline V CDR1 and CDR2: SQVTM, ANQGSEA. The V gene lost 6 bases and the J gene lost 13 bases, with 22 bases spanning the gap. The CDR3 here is CSVRIGGRGTYF. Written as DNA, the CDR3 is TGCAGCGTCCGGATCGGGGGGCGTGGGACTTACTTC.

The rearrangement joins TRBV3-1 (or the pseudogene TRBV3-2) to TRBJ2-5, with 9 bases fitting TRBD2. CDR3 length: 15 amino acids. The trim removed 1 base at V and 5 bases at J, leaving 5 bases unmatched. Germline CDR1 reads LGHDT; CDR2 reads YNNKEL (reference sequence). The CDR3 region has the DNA TGTGCCAGCAGCCAAGTCGGGACTAGCTCGGAGACCCAGTACTTC. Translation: CASSQVGTSSETQYF.

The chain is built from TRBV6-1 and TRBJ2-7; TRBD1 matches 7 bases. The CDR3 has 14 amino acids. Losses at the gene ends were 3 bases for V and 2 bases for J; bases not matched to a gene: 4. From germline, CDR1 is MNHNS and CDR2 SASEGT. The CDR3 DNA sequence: TGTGCCAGCAGTGAGAGACAGGGACCCTACGAGCAGTACTTC. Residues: CASSERQGPYEQYF.

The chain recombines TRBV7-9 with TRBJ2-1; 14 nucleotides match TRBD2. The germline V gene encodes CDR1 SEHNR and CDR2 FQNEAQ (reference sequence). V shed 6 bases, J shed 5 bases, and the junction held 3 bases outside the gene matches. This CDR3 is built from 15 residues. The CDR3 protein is CASSPGLAGDNEQFF. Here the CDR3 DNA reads TGTGCCAGCAGTCCGGGACTAGCGGGGGACAATGAGCAGTTCTTC. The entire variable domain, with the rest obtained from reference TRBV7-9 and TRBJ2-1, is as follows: DTGVSQNPRHKITKRGQNVTFRCDPISEHNRLYWYRQTLGQGPEFLTYFQNEAQLEKSRLLSDRFSAERPKGSFSTLEIQRTEQGDSAMYLCASSPGLAGDNEQFFGPGTRLTVL.

In DNA, the CDR3 is TGCGCCAGCAGCTTGGGAGCTGAGCACACTGAAGCTTTCTTT. Translation: CASSLGAEHTEAFF. The rearrangement uses TRBV5-1 and TRBJ1-1; D gene ambiguous. Deletions cut 0 bases from V and 3 bases from J, with 9 bases between. The CDR3 is 14 residues long. Germline CDR1 reads SGHRS; CDR2 reads YFSETQ.

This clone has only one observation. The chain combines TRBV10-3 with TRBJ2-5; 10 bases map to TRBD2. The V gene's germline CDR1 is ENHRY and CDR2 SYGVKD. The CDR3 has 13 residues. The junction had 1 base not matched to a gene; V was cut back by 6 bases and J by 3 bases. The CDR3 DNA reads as TGTGCCATCAGCCTAGCGGGGGAAGAGACCCAGTACTTC. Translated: CAISLAGEETQYF.

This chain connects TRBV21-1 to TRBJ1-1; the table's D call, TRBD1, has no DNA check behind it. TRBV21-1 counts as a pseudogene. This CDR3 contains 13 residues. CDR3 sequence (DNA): TGTGCCAGCACCCCACAGGGCACCGGTGAAGCTTTCTTT. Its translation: CASTPQGTGEAFF.

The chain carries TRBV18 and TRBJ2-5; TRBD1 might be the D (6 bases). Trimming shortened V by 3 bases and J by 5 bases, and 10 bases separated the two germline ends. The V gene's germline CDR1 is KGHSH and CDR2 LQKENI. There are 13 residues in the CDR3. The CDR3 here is CASSPAGEETQYF. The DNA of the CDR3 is TGTGCCAGCTCACCGGCAGGGGAGGAGACCCAGTACTTC.

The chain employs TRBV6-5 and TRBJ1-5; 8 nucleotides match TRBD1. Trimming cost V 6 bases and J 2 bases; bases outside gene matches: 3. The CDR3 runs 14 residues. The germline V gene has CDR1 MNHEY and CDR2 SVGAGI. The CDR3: CASRKTGGNQPQHF. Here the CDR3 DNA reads TGTGCCAGCAGAAAGACAGGGGGCAATCAGCCCCAGCATTTT.

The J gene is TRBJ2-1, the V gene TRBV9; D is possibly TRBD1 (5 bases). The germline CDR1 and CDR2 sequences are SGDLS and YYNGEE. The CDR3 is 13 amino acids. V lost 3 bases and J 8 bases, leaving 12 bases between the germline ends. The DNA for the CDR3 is TGTGCCAGCAGCGCATTTGTCAGGGATGAGCAGTTCTTC. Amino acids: CASSAFVRDEQFF.